These 15 T cell receptor beta chains were sequenced from one sample in a study of OX40 agonist ivuxolimab in advanced cancers. TCRdb's table, derived via immunoSEQ multiplex PCR, lists solely in-frame clones and lacks some. The table lists more than 45,000 clones, approximately 94% of them singletons, with 12% in the top ten. The specimen comprised CD4+ or CD8+ T cells sorted from blood, sampled in a trial of the OX40 agonist ivuxolimab. The source of these receptors is an adult with an advanced solid tumor such as melanoma, head and neck, liver or kidney cancer.

This rearrangement joins TRBV11-2 to TRBJ1-2, with D possibly TRBD1 on 6 matching bases. The germline V and J ends were trimmed by 3 bases and 5 bases, with 13 bases remaining between them. Germline lookup yields CDR1 SGHAT and CDR2 FQNNGV. The CDR3 consists of 14 residues. The CDR3 loop is CASSLDGTPYGYTF. CDR3 nucleotides: TGTGCCAGCAGCTTGGACGGGACACCTTATGGCTACACCTTC.

This rearrangement joins TRBV5-1 to TRBJ1-2, with D tentatively TRBD1 (5 bases). Trimming removed 2 bases from V and 1 base from J, with 12 bases in between. Per the germline V gene, CDR1 is SGHRS and CDR2 is YFSETQ. CDR3 length equals 15 residues. The CDR3 coding sequence is TGCGCCAGCAGCTTTGGCGTCGGGGGTAACTATGGCTACACCTTC. It codes for CASSFGVGGNYGYTF. Based on the CDR3 plus reference TRBV5-1 and TRBJ1-2, the full variable domain is KAGVTQTPRYLIKTRGQQVTLSCSPISGHRSVSWYQQTPGQGLQFLFEYFSETQRNKGNFPGRFSGRQFSNSRSEMNVSTLELGDSALYLCASSFGVGGNYGYTFGSGTRLTVV.

This rearrangement joins TRBV28 to TRBJ2-2; possible D gene TRBD2, 5 bases. The V gene's germline CDR1 is MDHEN and CDR2 SYDVKM. Trimming removed 5 bases from V and 6 bases from J, with 10 bases in between. CDR3 length equals 13 residues. The CDR3 DNA is TGTGCCAGCAGTATTGGAGCGGCCGGGGAGCTGTTTTTT. Encoded protein: CASSIGAAGELFF. The full variable domain, rest sourced from reference TRBV28 and TRBJ2-2, is DVKVTQSSRYLVKRTGEKVFLECVQDMDHENMFWYRQDPGLGLRLIYFSYDVKMKEKGDIPEGYSVSREKKERFSLILESASTNQTSMYLCASSIGAAGELFFGEGSRLTVL.

The V call is TRBV30, the J call TRBJ1-4; a weak D match, TRBD1 (5 bases). The ends were cut back, 1 base at V and 8 bases at J, with 11 bases in the middle. The CDR3 runs 13 residues. The germline CDR1 and CDR2 sequences are GTSNPN and SVGIG (reference sequence). The CDR3 DNA reads as TGTGCCTGGAGTGGGGACGGGGGAGAAAAACTGTTTTTT. This codes for CAWSGDGGEKLFF.

This sequence joins TRBV29-1 and TRBJ2-7; 7 bases line up with TRBD1. The V segment lost 2 bases and the J segment 1 base; nucleotides outside the gene matches: 5. This CDR3 has 14 amino acids. CDR1 and CDR2 (germline): SQVTM, ANQGSEA. CDR3 region: CSVETGTDSYEQYF. Here the CDR3 DNA reads TGCAGCGTTGAAACCGGGACAGATTCCTACGAGCAGTACTTC.

This chain links TRBV6-6 with TRBJ2-5; TRBD1 aligns across 8 bases. The germline V gene encodes CDR1 MNHNY and CDR2 SVGAGI (reference sequence). The CDR3 extends over 14 amino acids. Losses at the gene ends were 6 bases for V and 5 bases for J; bases not matched to a gene: 8. The CDR3 sequence: CASRRQGLGETQYF. CDR3 nucleotides: TGTGCCAGCAGAAGACAGGGGCTTGGGGAGACCCAGTACTTC.

The chain uses TRBV29-1 and TRBJ2-7; D remains ambiguous. The CDR3 runs to 13 residues. The germline V gene encodes CDR1 SQVTM and CDR2 ANQGSEA. The germline V and J ends were trimmed by 6 bases and 1 base, with 13 bases remaining between them. CDR3 sequence reads: CSVMGRQSYEQYF. CDR3 in DNA: TGCAGCGTGATGGGCAGGCAATCCTACGAGCAGTACTTC.

V is TRBV5-6 and J is TRBJ1-1; 7 bases are a match to TRBD1. V gave up 4 bases and J gave up 0 bases; unmatched junction bases: 9. CDR3 length equals 16 residues. Germline V gene data show CDR1 as SGHDT and CDR2 as YYEEEE. As DNA, the CDR3 is TGTGCCAGCAGCAAGCCGGGACAGTTGATGAACACTGAAGCTTTCTTT. Translation gives CASSKPGQLMNTEAFF.

The CDR3 DNA reads TGCGCCAGCAGCTTGCCGGGAGGCCACTACAATGAGCAGTTCTTC. The encoded protein is CASSLPGGHYNEQFF. The rearrangement joins TRBV5-1 to TRBJ2-1, with 7 bases fitting TRBD2. Germline loops: CDR1 SGHRS, CDR2 YFSETQ. After removal of 1 base from V and 3 bases from J, the junction contained 4 bases not matched to a gene. This CDR3 contains 15 residues.

This sequence joins TRBV19 and TRBJ1-1; the D gene is possibly TRBD1 (5 bases). V was shortened by 1 base and J by 4 bases, with 13 bases between the two germline ends. The length of the CDR3 is 15 residues. CDR1 LNHDA and CDR2 SQIVND come from the germline V gene (reference sequence). The CDR3 DNA reads TGTGCCAGTAGTATAGTGGGAGGGACGGGCACTGAAGCTTTCTTT. Translation gives CASSIVGGTGTEAFF.

This chain links TRBV4-1 with TRBJ2-6, with D possibly matching TRBD1 (6 bases). V shed 3 bases and J shed 1 base, with 13 bases lying between them. This CDR3 is built from 17 residues. Germline V gives CDR1 MGHRA, CDR2 YSYEKL. CDR3 protein: CASSQFRGGSGANVLTF. The CDR3 nucleotides are TGCGCCAGCAGCCAGTTCAGGGGTGGGTCTGGGGCCAACGTCCTGACTTTC.

The chain has TRBV28 and TRBJ1-1, with D maybe TRBD1 (6 bases). Looked up from germline, CDR1 is MDHEN and CDR2 is SYDVKM. Deletions cut 5 bases from V and 1 base from J, with 20 bases between. The CDR3 extends over 17 amino acids. The CDR3 reads CASSPRTAVMRNTEAFF. For the CDR3, the DNA is TGTGCCAGCAGTCCCCGGACAGCTGTTATGAGGAACACTGAAGCTTTCTTT.

This sequence joins TRBV28 and TRBJ1-2, with a possible D match to TRBD1 (5 bases). The CDR3 has 15 residues. V shed 2 bases and J shed 5 bases, with 15 bases lying between them. CDR1 is MDHEN and CDR2 is SYDVKM in the germline V gene. CDR3 sequence: CASSLRQPIKYGYTF. DNA of the CDR3: TGTGCCAGCAGTTTAAGACAGCCCATTAAATATGGCTACACCTTC.

V gene TRBV18 combines with J gene TRBJ1-3, with a weak D call TRBD1 (6 bases). The germline V and J ends were trimmed by 3 bases and 4 bases, with 13 bases remaining between them. CDR3 length: 15 residues. Germline lookup yields CDR1 KGHSH and CDR2 LQKENI. This chain's CDR3 is CASSPGAGPGNTIYF. The CDR3 nucleotides read TGTGCCAGCTCACCGGGGGCGGGACCCGGAAACACCATATATTTT.

This rearrangement joins TRBV28 to TRBJ1-5; D ambiguous. Per germline, CDR1 MDHEN and CDR2 SYDVKM. V gave up 2 bases and J gave up 2 bases, with 4 bases separating them. This CDR3 contains 13 residues. CDR3 in DNA: TGTGCCAGCAGTTTAGCGGGCAATCAGCCCCAGCATTTT. It encodes CASSLAGNQPQHF.